Sequencing of this TCR beta chain was carried out in a study of preoperative IRX-2 immunotherapy in early breast cancer. This table comes from immunoSEQ multiplex PCR, and its TCRdb copy is limited to in-frame clones, with some not included. The table has 30,000 to 35,000 clones, roughly 96% seen once. Treatment of the sample: preoperative locoregional IRX-2 cytokine immunotherapy. Samples came from a phase Ib trial of preoperative locoregional IRX-2 cytokine immunotherapy. V shed 6 bases and J shed 11 bases, with 14 bases lying between them. The germline V gene has CDR1 LNHDA and CDR2 SQIVND (reference sequence). CDR3 length equals 13 residues.

The origin of this receptor is a human donor with breast cancer. The rearrangement joins TRBV19 to TRBJ1-6; D is unresolved. Collection took place from a patient treated with IRX-2 immunotherapy. CDR3 nucleotides: TGTGCCAGTAGAGATCAACCACGGACACCCCTCCACTTT. It codes for CASRDQPRTPLHF.